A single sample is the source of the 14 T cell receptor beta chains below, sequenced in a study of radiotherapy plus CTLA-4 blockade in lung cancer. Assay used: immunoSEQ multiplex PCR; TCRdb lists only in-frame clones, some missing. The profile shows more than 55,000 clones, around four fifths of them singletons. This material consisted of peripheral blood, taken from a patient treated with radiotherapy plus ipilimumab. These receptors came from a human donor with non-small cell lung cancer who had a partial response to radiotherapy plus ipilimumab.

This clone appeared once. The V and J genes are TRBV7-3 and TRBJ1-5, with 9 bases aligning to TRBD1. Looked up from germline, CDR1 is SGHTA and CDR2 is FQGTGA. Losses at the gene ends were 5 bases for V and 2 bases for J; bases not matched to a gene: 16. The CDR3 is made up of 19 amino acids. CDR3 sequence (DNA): TGTGCCAGCAGCACAGTGGACAGGGGACTGCCCTTTTGCAATCAGCCCCAGCATTTT. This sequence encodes CASSTVDRGLPFCNQPQHF.

CDR3 in amino acids: CASSSSATNEKLFF. CDR3 in DNA: TGTGCCAGCAGCTCCTCAGCAACTAATGAAAAACTGTTTTTT. The rearrangement uses TRBV6-5 and TRBJ1-4, with no clear D. V lost 6 bases and J lost 0, with 8 bases in between. The CDR3 contains 14 residues. The germline V gene has CDR1 MNHEY and CDR2 SVGAGI.

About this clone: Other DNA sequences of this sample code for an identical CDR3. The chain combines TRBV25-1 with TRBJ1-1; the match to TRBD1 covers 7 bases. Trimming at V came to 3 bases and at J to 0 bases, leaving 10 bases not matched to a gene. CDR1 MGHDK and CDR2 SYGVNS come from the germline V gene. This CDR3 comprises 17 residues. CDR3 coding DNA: TGTGCCAGCAGTGACCTCCAACAGGGGATTCTGAACACTGAAGCTTTCTTT. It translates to CASSDLQQGILNTEAFF.

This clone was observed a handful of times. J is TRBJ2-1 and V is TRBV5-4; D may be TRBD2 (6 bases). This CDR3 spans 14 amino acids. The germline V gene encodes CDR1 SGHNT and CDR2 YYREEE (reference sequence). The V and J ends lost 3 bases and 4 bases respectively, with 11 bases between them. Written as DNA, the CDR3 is TGTGCCAGCAGCTCGGGACGGGAGTACAATGAGCAGTTCTTC. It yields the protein CASSSGREYNEQFF.

Here the CDR3 reads CASSSGDTGELFF. CDR3 in DNA: TGCGCCAGCAGCTCGGGGGACACCGGGGAGCTGTTTTTT. The V gene is TRBV5-1, the J gene TRBJ2-2; maybe TRBD2 (6 bases). Germline CDR1 SGHRS, CDR2 YFSETQ. The CDR3 runs to 13 residues. V was pared by 3 bases and J by 3 bases, with 6 bases between.

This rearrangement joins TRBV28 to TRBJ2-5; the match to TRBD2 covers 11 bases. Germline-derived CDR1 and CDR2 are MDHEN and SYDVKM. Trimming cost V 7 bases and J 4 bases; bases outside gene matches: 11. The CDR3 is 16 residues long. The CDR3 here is CASNLAGGPSSETQYF. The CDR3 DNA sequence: TGTGCCAGCAACTTAGCGGGGGGGCCCTCCTCAGAGACCCAGTACTTC.

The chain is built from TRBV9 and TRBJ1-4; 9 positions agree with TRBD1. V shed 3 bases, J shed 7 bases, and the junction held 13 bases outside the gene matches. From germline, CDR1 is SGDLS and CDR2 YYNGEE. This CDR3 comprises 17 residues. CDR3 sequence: CASSDNGRTGDAEKLFF. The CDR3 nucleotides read TGTGCCAGCAGCGATAATGGACGGACAGGGGATGCTGAAAAACTGTTTTTT.

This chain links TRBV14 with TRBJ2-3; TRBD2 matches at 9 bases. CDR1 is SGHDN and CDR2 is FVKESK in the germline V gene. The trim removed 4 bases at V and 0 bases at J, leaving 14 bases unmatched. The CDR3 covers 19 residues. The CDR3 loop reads CASSPGLAGPWGSTDTQYF. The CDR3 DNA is TGTGCCAGCAGCCCGGGGCTAGCGGGGCCCTGGGGTAGCACAGATACGCAGTATTTT.

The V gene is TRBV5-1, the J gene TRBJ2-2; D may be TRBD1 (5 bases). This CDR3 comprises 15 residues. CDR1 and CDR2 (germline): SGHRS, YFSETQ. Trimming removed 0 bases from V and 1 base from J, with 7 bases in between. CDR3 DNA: TGCGCCAGCAGCTTGGTAGGACAGAACACCGGGGAGCTGTTTTTT. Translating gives CASSLVGQNTGELFF.

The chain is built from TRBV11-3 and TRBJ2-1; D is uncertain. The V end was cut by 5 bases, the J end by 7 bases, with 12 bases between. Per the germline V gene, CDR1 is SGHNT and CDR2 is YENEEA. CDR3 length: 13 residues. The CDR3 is CASSPRPGNEQFF. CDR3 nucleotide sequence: TGTGCCAGCAGCCCCAGACCCGGGAATGAGCAGTTCTTC.

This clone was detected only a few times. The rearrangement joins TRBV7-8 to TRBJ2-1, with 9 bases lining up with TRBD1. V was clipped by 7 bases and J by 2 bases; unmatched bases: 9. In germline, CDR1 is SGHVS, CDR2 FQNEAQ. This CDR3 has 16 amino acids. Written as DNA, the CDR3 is TGTGCCAGCACCGTTACAGGGGGCAACACCTACAATGAGCAGTTCTTC. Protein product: CASTVTGGNTYNEQFF.

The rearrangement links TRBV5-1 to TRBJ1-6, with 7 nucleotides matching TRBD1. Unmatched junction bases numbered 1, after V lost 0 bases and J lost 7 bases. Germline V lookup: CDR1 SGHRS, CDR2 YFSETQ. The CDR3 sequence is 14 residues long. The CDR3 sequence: CASSLETGNSPLHF. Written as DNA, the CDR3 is TGCGCCAGCAGCTTGGAGACAGGGAATTCACCCCTCCACTTT.

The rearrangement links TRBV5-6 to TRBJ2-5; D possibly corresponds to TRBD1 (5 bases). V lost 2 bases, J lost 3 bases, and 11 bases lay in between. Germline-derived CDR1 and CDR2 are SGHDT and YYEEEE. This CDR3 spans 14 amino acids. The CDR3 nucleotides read TGTGCCAGCAGCTTTCGACAGATCGAAGAGACCCAGTACTTC. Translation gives CASSFRQIEETQYF.

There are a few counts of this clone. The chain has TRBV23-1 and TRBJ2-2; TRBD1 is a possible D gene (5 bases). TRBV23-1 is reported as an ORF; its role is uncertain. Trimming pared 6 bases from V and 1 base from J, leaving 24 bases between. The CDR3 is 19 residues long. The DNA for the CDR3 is TGCGCCAGCAGCCGACAGATAGACCCCCGGCCTATGAACACCGGGGAGCTGTTTTTT. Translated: CASSRQIDPRPMNTGELFF.